This T cell receptor (beta chain) was recorded in a study of blood T cell repertoires in COVID-19. Clones were read by immunoSEQ multiplex PCR, and TCRdb kept only the in-frame ones, dropping some. This sample has roughly 330,000 clones, with 87% found just once. Trimming cost V 6 bases and J 8 bases; bases outside gene matches: 13. Germline values: CDR1 MNHEY, CDR2 SMNVEV (reference sequence). The CDR3 spans 14 residues. The specimen was PBMCs or T cells enriched from blood (not recorded which). The V call is TRBV27, the J call TRBJ2-7, with TRBD1 matching over 7 bases. This clonotype was sampled from a woman aged 25 to 45 who had recovered from COVID-19. As DNA, the CDR3 is TGTGCCAGCAGACCGGGACAGCCTCTCCTGAAGCAGTACTTC. Residues: CASRPGQPLLKQYF.